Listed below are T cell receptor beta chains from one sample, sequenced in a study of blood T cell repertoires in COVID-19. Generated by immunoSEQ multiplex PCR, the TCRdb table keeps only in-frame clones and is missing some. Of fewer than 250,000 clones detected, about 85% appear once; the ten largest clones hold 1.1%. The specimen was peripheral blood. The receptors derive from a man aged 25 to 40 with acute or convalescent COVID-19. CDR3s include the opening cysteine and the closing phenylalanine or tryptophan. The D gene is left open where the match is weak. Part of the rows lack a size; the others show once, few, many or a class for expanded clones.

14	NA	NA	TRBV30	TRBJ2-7	CAWTPQVRTNEQYF	TGTGCCTGGACCCCCCAGGTTCGTACAAACGAGCAGTACTTC
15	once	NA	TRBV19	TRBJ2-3	CASSIDLRGTDTQYF	TGTGCCAGTAGTATAGATCTCCGGGGGACGGATACGCAGTATTTT
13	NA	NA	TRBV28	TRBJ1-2	CASRKQGGRGYTF	TGTGCCAGCAGAAAACAGGGCGGACGGGGCTACACCTTC
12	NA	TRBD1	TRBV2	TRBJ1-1	CARRGGAFQAFF	TGTGCCAGACGAGGGGGCGCATTTCAAGCTTTCTTT
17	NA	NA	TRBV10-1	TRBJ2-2	CASSEGLRTPNTGELFF	TGCGCCAGCAGTGAAGGGCTTCGGACACCGAACACCGGGGAGCTGTTTTTT
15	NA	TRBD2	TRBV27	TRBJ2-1	CASSAPGLASNEQFF	TGTGCCAGCAGTGCTCCGGGACTAGCGAGCAATGAGCAGTTCTTC
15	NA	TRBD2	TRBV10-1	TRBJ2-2	CASSPGGFNTGELFF	TGCGCCAGCAGTCCGGGGGGTTTTAACACCGGGGAGCTGTTTTTT
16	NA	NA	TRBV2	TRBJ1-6	CASRGNPGLLNSPLHF	TGTGCCAGCAGGGGAAACCCGGGACTCTTGAATTCACCCCTCCACTTT
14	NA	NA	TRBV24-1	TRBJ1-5	CATSDLTGNQPQHF	TGTGCCACCAGTGATTTAACGGGCAATCAGCCCCAGCATTTT
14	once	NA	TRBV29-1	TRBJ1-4	CSVEDLRGGEKLFF	TGCAGCGTTGAAGATCTAAGGGGGGGTGAAAAACTGTTTTTT
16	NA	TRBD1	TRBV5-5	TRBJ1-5	CASSSGQGNSNQPQHF	TGTGCCAGCAGCTCAGGACAGGGGAATAGCAATCAGCCCCAGCATTTT
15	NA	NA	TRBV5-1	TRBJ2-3	CASSLGVGLTDTQYF	TGCGCCAGCAGCTTGGGGGTAGGACTCACAGATACGCAGTATTTT
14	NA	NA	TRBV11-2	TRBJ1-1	CASSLGTLNTEAFF	TGTGCCAGCAGCTTAGGGACACTGAACACTGAAGCTTTCTTT
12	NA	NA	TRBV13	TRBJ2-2	CASSWGRDKLFF	TGTGCCAGCAGCTGGGGGAGGGACAAGCTGTTTTTT
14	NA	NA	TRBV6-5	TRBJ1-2	CASSWTRSNYGYTF	TGTGCCAGCAGTTGGACAAGGAGTAACTATGGCTACACCTTC